The clone carrying this T cell receptor (beta chain) was seen a single time. The data belong to a study of blood T cell repertoires in COVID-19. The wider study: Sites across the United States, Italy and Spain contributed samples from acute and convalescent COVID-19. PBMCs, B-cell-depleted T cells, or T cells were the source of the cDNA or gDNA that made up the material.

Trimming pared 1 base from V and 8 bases from J, leaving 12 bases between. The CDR3 consists of 14 residues. The germline gives CDR1 LNHNV, CDR2 YYDKDF (reference sequence). Patients of the Seattle cohort, enrolled during active infection, were followed longitudinally. In the original processing: Researchers report that nucleated cell counts were estimated from reference gene primer amplification. The method was immunoSEQ multiplex PCR; TCRdb's version includes in-frame clones alone and lacks a portion of them. V and J calls plus clone size are reproduced from that table; the DNA served to infer D and trimming. The table lists 300,000 to 450,000 clones, about 89% of them singletons.

V usage is TRBV15 and J usage is TRBJ2-1; maybe TRBD2 (5 bases). Sequencing was carried out using peripheral blood. This sequence was found in a woman in her fifties or sixties with COVID-19, enrolled during active disease. This CDR3 reads CATSRVRGTDEQFF. In DNA, the CDR3 is TGTGCCACCAGCAGAGTCCGGGGTACGGATGAGCAGTTCTTC. Drawing the rest from reference TRBV15 and TRBJ2-1, the complete variable domain is DAMVIQNPRYQVTQFGKPVTLSCSQTLNHNVMYWYQQKSSQAPKLLFHYYDKDFNNEADTPDNFQSRRPNTSFCFLDIRSPGLGDTAMYLCATSRVRGTDEQFFGPGTRLTVL.